The present TCR beta chain was sequenced within a study of cytomegalovirus exposure and HLA in healthy donors. There are 17 residues in the CDR3. The ends lost 4 bases at V and 0 bases at J; junction bases unmatched: 3. Germline-derived CDR1 and CDR2 are SGHNT and YENEEA. The PCR contained 60 Vbeta and 13 Jbeta primers. Sequencing was performed with immunoSEQ multiplex PCR; in TCRdb, only in-frame clones are kept and a portion is missing. Among approximately 150,000 clones listed, about 80% were seen once. The receptor was derived from a man aged 18 to 30 in good health and CMV-seronegative. The genes are TRBV11-3 and TRBJ2-1, with 13 nucleotides matching TRBD2. The sequencing sample was made of PBMCs. CDR3 nucleotide sequence: TGTGCCAGCAGCTGGGGACTAGCGGGAAGCTCCTACAATGAGCAGTTCTTC. Protein product: CASSWGLAGSSYNEQFF.